Below, 6 T cell receptor beta chains from the same sample are listed, as sequenced in a study of Graves' ophthalmopathy and Graves' hyperthyroidism. Amplifying from RNA transcripts, the study obtained TCR beta CDR3 regions. HTBI primers were used in a first-round RT-PCR, which preceded a second-round multiplex PCR. TCRdb analysed the multiplex PCR reads with MiXCR anew, one entry per CDR3 protein. The sample lists around 670,000 distinct CDR3 sequences; approximately 40% were seen once. The sequenced material came from peripheral blood. These receptors all come from an adult man with Graves' ophthalmopathy.

The chain couples TRBV7-2 to TRBJ2-7, with a possible D match to TRBD2 (5 bases). The CDR3 runs 13 residues. Germline V lookup: CDR1 SGHTA, CDR2 FQGNSA. V was shortened by 5 bases and J by 2 bases, with 10 bases between the two germline ends. CDR3 DNA: TGTGCCAGCAGCCGGAGGCGTGCCTACGAGCAGTACTTC. Translating gives CASSRRRAYEQYF.

This clonotype appeared many times. The chain recombines TRBV29-1 with TRBJ1-2; D might be TRBD1 (5 bases). Trimming pared 6 bases from V and 8 bases from J, leaving 19 bases between. The CDR3 is made up of 13 amino acids. Germline values: CDR1 SQVTM, CDR2 ANQGSEA. CDR3 in DNA: TGCAGCGTCCCCACGGGGGGGATACGGGGCTACACCTTC. Its translation is CSVPTGGIRGYTF.

V usage is TRBV7-9 and J usage is TRBJ1-6; D remains ambiguous. The germline CDR1 and CDR2 sequences are SEHNR and FQNEAQ (reference sequence). This CDR3 is 14 amino acids long. The V end was cut by 7 bases, the J end by 6 bases, with 13 bases between. The chain's CDR3 is CASTSQILNSPLHF. CDR3 sequence (DNA): TGTGCCAGCACTTCACAGATACTTAATTCACCCCTCCACTTT.

As regards this clonotype: At one of its ends the junction is not consistent with the germline gene, which may arise from a read error. The chain is built from TRBV10-3 and TRBJ2-2, with a possible D match to TRBD1 (6 bases). The CDR3 runs to 15 residues. Germline values: CDR1 ENHRY, CDR2 SYGVKD. CDR3 DNA sequence: TGTGCCAGCAGTTACATGGGACACAACACCGGGGAGCTGTTTTTT. Translated: CASSYMGHNTGELFF.

This clonotype was counted only a few times. J is TRBJ2-5 and V is TRBV7-2; 10 bases align to TRBD2. Germline V gives CDR1 SGHTA, CDR2 FQGNSA. This CDR3 has 17 residues. The V and J ends lost 5 bases and 3 bases, in that order; junction bases with no gene match: 12. The CDR3 region is CASSQEGQRGGEETQYF. The CDR3 DNA sequence: TGTGCCAGCAGCCAAGAGGGGCAGCGGGGGGGCGAAGAGACCCAGTACTTC.

Points on this clonotype: Just one base apart from a much larger clone, this may be a read error. The chain uses TRBV24-1 and TRBJ1-1; 7 bases line up with TRBD1. Looked up from germline, CDR1 is KGHDR and CDR2 is SFDVKD. CDR3 size: 16 residues. Unmatched junction bases numbered 11, after V lost 3 bases and J lost 5 bases. CDR3: CATSDGEQGRRTEAFF. CDR3 DNA sequence: TGTGCCACCAGTGATGGCGAACAGGGGAGGAGAACTGAAGCTTTCTTT.